This TCR beta chain was identified in a study of cytotoxic CD8 clonotypes in ibrutinib-treated CLL. For the study at large: IGHV unmutated roughly 17; relapsed/refractory fewer than 13; treatment-naive over 14. Patients attained about 25 partial and 2 complete responses; at median approximately 68 months, roughly 15 remained remitted while around twelve progressed. General observations from the study: Patients had baseline clonality above age-matched healthy donors, and this clonality moved with circulating CD8+ T-cell counts. Having risen at ibrutinib response, clonality had fallen back toward baseline by progression.

Details on this clone: What it binds is not known.

V was clipped by 4 bases and J by 4 bases, with 16 bases between them. CDR3 size: 15 residues. Germline V gene sequence: CDR1 SGDLS, CDR2 YYNGEE. The protocol was immunoSEQ multiplex PCR, while the TCRdb copy is restricted to in-frame clones and leaves out a portion. In the table there are tens of thousands of clones, approximately 71% of which are singletons. This receptor was identified in a human donor with chronic lymphocytic leukemia. The material was PBMCs, obtained after 12 months of ibrutinib treatment. V usage is TRBV9 and J usage is TRBJ2-3, with D perhaps TRBD1 or TRBD2 (5 bases each). In nucleotides, the CDR3 is TGTGCCAGCAGCCCTACTGAGGGGTGGGCAGATACGCAGTATTTT. The encoded protein is CASSPTEGWADTQYF.